One sample yielded the 14 T cell receptor beta chains listed below, sequenced in a study of beta chain features in type 1 diabetes. Every isolated RNA sample was fully reverse transcribed, so sequencing captured expressed TCRB transcripts. Data came from immunoSEQ multiplex PCR; TCRdb stores just in-frame clones and leaves some out. The sample records 350,000 to 450,000 clones, about 14% being singletons. The specimen sequenced was naive CD4+ T cells from blood. These receptors came from a man aged 25-45 years in good health.

This clone appeared a few times. The chain has TRBV13 and TRBJ2-3; possible D gene TRBD1, 6 bases. This CDR3 is built from 14 residues. The V and J ends lost 5 bases and 4 bases respectively, with 13 bases between them. Germline CDR1 and CDR2: PRHDT and FYEKMQ (reference sequence). This chain's CDR3 is CASSTSGAADTQYF. Here the CDR3 DNA reads TGTGCCAGCAGCACCTCAGGGGCGGCAGATACGCAGTATTTT.

This clone has only a few counts. J is TRBJ1-2 and V is TRBV7-3; unclear D gene. The CDR3 is 10 amino acids. Trimming left V 8 bases short and J 3 bases short, with 4 bases between. Germline CDR1 reads SGHTA; CDR2 reads FQGTGA. This CDR3 is CASEDYGYTF. The CDR3 nucleotides read TGTGCCAGCGAAGACTATGGCTACACCTTC. Variable domain in full (rest from reference TRBV7-3 and TRBJ1-2): GAGVSQTPSNKVTEKGKYVELRCDPISGHTALYWYRQSLGQGPEFLIYFQGTGAADDSGLPNDRFFAVRPEGSVSTLKIQRTERGDSAVYLCASEDYGYTFGSGTRLTVV.

This clone has more than one count but fewer than ten. This chain joins TRBV15 and TRBJ1-1; 7 nucleotides match TRBD1. CDR1 is LNHNV and CDR2 is YYDKDF in the germline V gene (reference sequence). The CDR3 is made up of 15 amino acids. The junction had 6 bases not matched to a gene; V was cut back by 0 bases and J by 5 bases. The CDR3 spells CATSREKTGQTEAFF. For the CDR3, the DNA is TGTGCCACCAGCAGAGAAAAGACAGGGCAAACTGAAGCTTTCTTT.

This clone was observed a handful of times. The V gene is TRBV9, the J gene TRBJ2-1, with D tentatively TRBD2 (6 bases). The germline CDR1 and CDR2 sequences are SGDLS and YYNGEE. This CDR3 region has 17 residues. Trimming pared 0 bases from V and 0 bases from J, leaving 13 bases between. The CDR3 nucleotides are TGTGCCAGCAGCGTAGATGGCGGGACCGGCTCCTACAATGAGCAGTTCTTC. Residues: CASSVDGGTGSYNEQFF.

This clone was observed a handful of times. The chain combines TRBV10-3 with TRBJ1-3; D unresolved. The CDR3 spans 11 residues. Trimming removed 6 bases at V and 4 bases at J, with 4 bases between. Germline V gives CDR1 ENHRY, CDR2 SYGVKD. CDR3 DNA sequence: TGTGCCATCAGATCAGGAAACACCATATATTTT. Translating it yields CAIRSGNTIYF.

This clone was seen a few times. The chain is built from TRBV30 and TRBJ2-7; maybe TRBD2 (7 bases). This CDR3 spans 12 amino acids. Trimming left V 5 bases short and J 4 bases short, with 12 bases between. In germline, CDR1 is GTSNPN, CDR2 SVGIG (reference sequence). The CDR3 loop reads CAWSRGGYEQYV. DNA of the CDR3: TGTGCCTGGTCCAGGGGAGGGTACGAGCAGTACGTC.

This chain joins TRBV18 and TRBJ1-2; 7 bases align to TRBD1. The CDR3 sequence is 13 residues long. CDR1 is KGHSH and CDR2 is LQKENI in the germline V gene. The V and J ends lost 3 bases and 7 bases, in that order; junction bases with no gene match: 5. CDR3 nucleotides: TGTGCCAGCTCACCTCTACAGGGGAGTGGCTACACCTTC. Translating it yields CASSPLQGSGYTF.

The CDR3 DNA sequence: TGTGCCAGCAGCTTAACACCGGGACAGGCCTACGAGCAGTACGTC. It encodes CASSLTPGQAYEQYV. The chain joins TRBV7-2 to TRBJ2-7, with 8 bases matching TRBD1. The V segment lost 2 bases and the J segment 2 bases; nucleotides outside the gene matches: 5. Per germline, CDR1 SGHTA and CDR2 FQGNSA. The CDR3 runs to 15 residues.

The V call is TRBV6-6, the J call TRBJ2-7, with D unclear. CDR1 and CDR2 from the germline V gene are MNHNY and SVGAGI (reference sequence). The CDR3 covers 13 residues. Trimming took 0 bases from V and 9 from J, leaving 12 bases between them. This chain's CDR3 is CASSYSIGTGQYF. DNA for the CDR3: TGTGCCAGCAGTTACTCGATTGGAACGGGGCAGTACTTC.

This clone has a handful of counts. J is TRBJ1-2 and V is TRBV19; D is uncertain. The CDR3 runs 11 residues. Germline V gives CDR1 LNHDA, CDR2 SQIVND (reference sequence). Trimming left V 6 bases short and J 2 bases short, with 4 bases between. CDR3 in amino acids: CASRANYGYTF. CDR3 sequence (DNA): TGTGCCAGTAGGGCGAACTATGGCTACACCTTC. Together with reference TRBV19 and TRBJ1-2, the CDR3 gives the full variable domain: DGGITQSPKYLFRKEGQNVTLSCEQNLNHDAMYWYRQDPGQGLRLIYYSQIVNDFQKGDIAEGYSVSREKKESFPLTVTSAQKNPTAFYLCASRANYGYTFGSGTRLTVV.

V usage is TRBV5-6 and J usage is TRBJ2-1, with 7 bases lining up with TRBD1. V lost 2 bases, J lost 4 bases, and 3 bases stayed unmatched. The CDR3 contains 14 residues. Germline CDR1 SGHDT, CDR2 YYEEEE. The CDR3: CASSLGQVYNEQFF. The CDR3 nucleotides read TGTGCCAGCAGCTTAGGACAGGTTTACAATGAGCAGTTCTTC.

In this sample, this clone turned up a few times. The same CDR3 is also encoded by other DNA sequences in this sample. This sequence joins TRBV5-6 and TRBJ2-3; D gene uncertain. This CDR3 contains 11 residues. Germline assignment: CDR1 SGHDT and CDR2 YYEEEE. The germline V and J ends were trimmed by 0 bases and 6 bases, with 2 bases remaining between them. The CDR3 loop reads CASSLGDTQYF. In nucleotides, the CDR3 is TGTGCCAGCAGCTTGGGCGATACGCAGTATTTT.

This rearrangement joins TRBV11-2 to TRBJ1-1; no clear D gene. V was trimmed by 2 bases and J by 2 bases, leaving 0 bases between them. The length of the CDR3 is 11 residues. The germline V gene encodes CDR1 SGHAT and CDR2 FQNNGV. CDR3 DNA: TGTGCCAGCAGCTTAAACACTGAAGCTTTCTTT. As protein: CASSLNTEAFF.

The chain is built from TRBV7-2 and TRBJ2-3, with 10 bases fitting TRBD2. CDR3 length: 14 amino acids. Trimming removed 5 bases from V and 5 bases from J; junction bases left unmatched: 4. CDR1 is SGHTA and CDR2 is FQGNSA in the germline V gene. Written as DNA, the CDR3 is TGTGCCAGCAGCGTCCTAGCGGGGGTAGATACGCAGTATTTT. It is translated as CASSVLAGVDTQYF.